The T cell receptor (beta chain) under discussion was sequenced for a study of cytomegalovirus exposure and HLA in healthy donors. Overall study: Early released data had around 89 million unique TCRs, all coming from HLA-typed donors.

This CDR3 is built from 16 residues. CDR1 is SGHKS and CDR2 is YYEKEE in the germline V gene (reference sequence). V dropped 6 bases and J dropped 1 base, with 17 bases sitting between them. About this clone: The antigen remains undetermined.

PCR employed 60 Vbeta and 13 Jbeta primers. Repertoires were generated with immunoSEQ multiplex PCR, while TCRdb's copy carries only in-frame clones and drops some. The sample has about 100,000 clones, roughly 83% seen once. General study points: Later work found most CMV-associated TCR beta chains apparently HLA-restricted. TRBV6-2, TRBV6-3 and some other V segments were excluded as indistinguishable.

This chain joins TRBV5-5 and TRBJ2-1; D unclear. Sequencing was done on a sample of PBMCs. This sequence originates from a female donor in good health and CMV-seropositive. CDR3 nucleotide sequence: TGTGCCAGCACCGAAACCGTCGGGTGGTCCTACAATGAGCAGTTCTTC. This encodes CASTETVGWSYNEQFF.